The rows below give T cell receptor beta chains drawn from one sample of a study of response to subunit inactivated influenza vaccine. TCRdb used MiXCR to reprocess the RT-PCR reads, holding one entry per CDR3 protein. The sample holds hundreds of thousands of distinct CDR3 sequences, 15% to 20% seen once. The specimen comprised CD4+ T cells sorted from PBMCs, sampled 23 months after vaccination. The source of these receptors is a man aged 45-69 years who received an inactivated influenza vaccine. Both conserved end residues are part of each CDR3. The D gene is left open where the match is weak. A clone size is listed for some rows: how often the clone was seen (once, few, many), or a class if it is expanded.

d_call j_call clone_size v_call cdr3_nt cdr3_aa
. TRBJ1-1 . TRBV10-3 TGTGCCATCAGCACTAGGACGAGCGAATATGAAGCTTTCTTT CAISTRTSEYEAFF
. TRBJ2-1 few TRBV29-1 TGCAGCGTTGATAGGGTGGGATCGCAGTTCTTC CSVDRVGSQFF
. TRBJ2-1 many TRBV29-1 TGCAGCGCCGACGAATTTAGGGGCAATGAGCAGTTCTTC CSADEFRGNEQFF
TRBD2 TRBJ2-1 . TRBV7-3 TGTGCCAGCAGCTTAGGGGCTAGCGGGTTCGATGAGCAGTTCTTC CASSLGASGFDEQFF
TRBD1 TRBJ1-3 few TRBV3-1 TGTGCCAGCAGCACGGGACAGTCCCTGATTGGAAACACCATATATTTT CASSTGQSLIGNTIYF
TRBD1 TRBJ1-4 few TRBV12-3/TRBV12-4 TGTGCCAGCAGTTCCCCAGGGGGCCACGAAAAACTGTTTTTT CASSSPGGHEKLFF
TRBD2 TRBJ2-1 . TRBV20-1 TGCAGTGCTAGTGCGGGGGGGCCCGGTGAGCAGTTCTTC CSASAGGPGEQFF
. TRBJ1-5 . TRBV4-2 TGTGCCAGCAGCCAAGTAGCCGCGGGCGATCAGCCCCAGCATTTT CASSQVAAGDQPQHF
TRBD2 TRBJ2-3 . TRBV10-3 TGTGCCATCAGTGAGGGGGCGGGAGGCCCTGGAGATACGCAGTATTTT CAISEGAGGPGDTQYF
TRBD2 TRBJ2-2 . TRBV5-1 TGCGCCAGCAGCTTGACTACGGGACTAGCGGTGAACACCGGGGAGCTGTTTTTT CASSLTTGLAVNTGELFF
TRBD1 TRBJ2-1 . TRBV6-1 TGTGCCAGCAGTAATGACAGGGCTAACGATGAGCAGTTCTTC CASSNDRANDEQFF
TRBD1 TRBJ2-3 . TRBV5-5 TGTGCCAGCAGCTCCCGGGACAGCGCTCGGGATACGCAGTATTTT CASSSRDSARDTQYF
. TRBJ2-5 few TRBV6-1 TGTGCCAGCAGTGACGCTTTGGAGACCCAGTACTTC CASSDALETQYF
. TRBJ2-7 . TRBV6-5 TGTGCCAGCAGTTGGGGTAGCGAGCAGTACTTC CASSWGSEQYF
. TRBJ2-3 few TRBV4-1 TGCGCCAGCAGCCAAGGACTGAAATTGGATACGCAGTATTTT CASSQGLKLDTQYF
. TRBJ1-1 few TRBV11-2 TGTGCCAGCTGCCTCCCGGGACCCAACACTGAAGCTTTCTTT CASCLPGPNTEAFF
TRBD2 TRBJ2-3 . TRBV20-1 TGCAGTGCTAGAGCGGGAGGCTCGGATACGCAGTATTTT CSARAGGSDTQYF
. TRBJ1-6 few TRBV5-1 TGCGCCAGCAGCTTGGAAGGGATGAATAATTCACCCCTCCACTTT CASSLEGMNNSPLHF
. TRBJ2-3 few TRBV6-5 TGTGCCAGCAGTTACTCGAGAACAGGCCGAGCAGATACGCAGTATTTT CASSYSRTGRADTQYF
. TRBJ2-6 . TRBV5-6 TGTGCCAGCAGCTTCAAGGAGACTGCGGGGATTGGGGCCAACGTCCTGACTTTC CASSFKETAGIGANVLTF
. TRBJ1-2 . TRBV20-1 TGCAGTGCTAGAGATTCTGCTCCCACTAACTATGGCTACACCTTC CSARDSAPTNYGYTF
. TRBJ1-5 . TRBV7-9 TGTGCCAGCAGCTCTTCGACAGAAACTCAGCCCCAGCATTTT CASSSSTETQPQHF
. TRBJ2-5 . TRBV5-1 TGCGCCAGCAGCTTAAAGGGTACCCTACGGCGGGAGACCCAGTACTTC CASSLKGTLRRETQYF